This T cell receptor beta chain was sequenced for a study of shared clonotypes between healthy human individuals. Study-wide findings and caveats: The donor pool, a small one, limited the genetic and exposure-history diversity represented.

For every subset, genomic DNA was evenly distributed across several immunoSEQ plates. In the source study's methods: ImmunoSEQ gave junction-only sequences without quality scores, so filtering differed. Produced via immunoSEQ multiplex PCR; TCRdb's table is partial and in-frame only. D and trimming come from the DNA, and the V and J calls and clone size come from that table. The sample contains about 480,000 clones, 79% of which appear only once. This clone was found a few times. What it binds is unknown. The CDR3 is 15 residues long. Trimming shortened V by 5 bases and J by 0 bases, and 16 bases separated the two germline ends. Germline loops: CDR1 SQVTM, CDR2 ANQGSEA.

The chain has TRBV29-1 and TRBJ1-1; unclear D gene. The receptor was derived from a woman between 40 and 55 years old in good health. Some clones in this sample may be carry-over from other donors' samples. Source material: PBMCs. The CDR3 reads CSVSAGWAMNTEAFF. Written as DNA, the CDR3 is TGCAGCGTTTCAGCGGGGTGGGCTATGAACACTGAAGCTTTCTTT.